This passage covers 5 T cell receptor beta chains from one sample sequenced in a study of Graves' ophthalmopathy and Graves' hyperthyroidism. Amplified TCR beta CDR3 regions were obtained using RNA transcripts as template. Second-round multiplex PCR came after first-round RT-PCR with HTBI primers. TCRdb itself ran the multiplex PCR reads through MiXCR, one entry per CDR3 protein. The sample has about 480,000 distinct CDR3 sequences, about an eighth seen once. Sample: blood. All receptors come from a woman aged 25 to 45 with Graves' ophthalmopathy.

About this clonotype itself: A read error may explain this, as a much larger clone is one base away. The gene calls are TRBV3-1 and TRBJ2-7; a weak D match, TRBD2 (6 bases). The CDR3 length is 16 residues. V lost 2 bases and J 3 bases, leaving 17 bases between the germline ends. The germline V gene encodes CDR1 LGHDT and CDR2 YNNKEL (reference sequence). The CDR3: CASSQLASGRHYEQYF. DNA of the CDR3: TGTGCCAGCAGCCAACTAGCAAGCGGGCGCCACTACGAGCAGTACTTC.

This clonotype was observed many times. V gene TRBV2 combines with J gene TRBJ1-5; D is unclear. The CDR3 length is 14 residues. The V end was cut by 7 bases, the J end by 3 bases, with 13 bases between. In germline, CDR1 is SNHLY, CDR2 FYNNEI. The CDR3 sequence is CASTETPDNQPQHF. The CDR3 DNA follows: TGTGCCAGCACCGAAACCCCGGACAATCAGCCCCAGCATTTT.

Many counts were recorded for this clonotype. The chain uses TRBV7-2 and TRBJ2-5; D remains unclear. V lost 5 bases and J 5 bases, leaving 12 bases between the germline ends. CDR3 length equals 13 residues. Germline V gene data show CDR1 as SGHTA and CDR2 as FQGNSA. The CDR3 loop is CASSHGFEETQYF. CDR3 nucleotides: TGTGCCAGCAGCCACGGATTCGAGGAGACCCAGTACTTC.

This clonotype appeared a few times. The rearrangement joins TRBV2 to TRBJ2-5, with D perhaps matching TRBD1 (6 bases). Germline values: CDR1 SNHLY, CDR2 FYNNEI. Trimming cost V 6 bases and J 1 base, with 15 bases left between them. The CDR3 is made up of 15 amino acids. The CDR3: CASRRLGQSQETQYF. CDR3 DNA: TGTGCCAGCAGGCGCCTAGGACAGTCCCAAGAGACCCAGTACTTC.

This clonotype has ten or more counts. This rearrangement joins TRBV20-1 to TRBJ2-7; D not resolved. Germline assignment: CDR1 DFQATT and CDR2 SNEGSKA (reference sequence). This CDR3 contains 11 residues. The CDR3 region is CRSWFPTEQYF. CDR3 DNA sequence: TGCCGAAGCTGGTTCCCTACCGAGCAGTACTTC.